This T cell receptor beta chain stems from a study of blood T cell repertoires in COVID-19. Across the study: Specimens from acute and convalescent COVID-19 originated in the United States, Italy and Spain.

Assay: immunoSEQ multiplex PCR; the TCRdb copy retains only in-frame clones and omits some. In the table there are around 160,000 clones, around nine tenths of which are singletons. This clonotype was obtained from a woman between 65 and 79 years old with COVID-19, enrolled during active disease. Sequenced: peripheral blood.

This CDR3 is CSVRTGDGYGYTF. The CDR3 coding sequence is TGCAGCGTTCGGACAGGGGATGGGTATGGCTACACCTTC. The chain uses TRBV29-1 and TRBJ1-2, with 9 bases aligning to TRBD1. Germline-derived CDR1 and CDR2 are SQVTM and ANQGSEA. The CDR3 spans 13 residues. V lost 5 bases and J lost 5; bases outside the gene matches: 6.